This T cell receptor beta chain emerged from a study of cytomegalovirus exposure and HLA in healthy donors (dated by TCRdb to about 2017). Context from the whole study: An earlier analysis of several hundred of the donors reported 276 Gb of sequence data and 117 million unique TCR beta sequences obtained from 150 million to 200 million T cells. Approximately 310 gigabases of sequencing data and around 87 million unique TCR sequences were included in an early release covering several hundred HLA-typed donors. To predict cytomegalovirus infection status, the study combined high-throughput TCR immunosequencing, statistical association of individual TCRs with disease status, and machine learning. Donor age, sex, ethnicity and CMV serostatus were collected together with the repertoire data. Rather than using new phenotypic data, the later analysis identified candidate immune exposures from TCR beta sequences and from how often those sequences occurred across donors. Every discovery cohort repertoire had been produced on one sequencing platform. To study patterns of TCR occurrence, a later analysis re-analyzed previously published TCR beta repertoires from hundreds of donors and added high-resolution HLA genotyping. Roughly five DR-DQ haplotypes were handled as single units for association and clustering because linkage in the cohort was strong. Along with the roughly 700-subject first cohort, a separate validation cohort of over a hundred different subjects was used. The study aimed to test whether signatures of past pathogen exposure could be identified by cataloging public T cell receptors. Among some 400 genotyped donors of the cohort, an average of approximately 240,000 unique TCR beta nucleotide sequences were sequenced per donor, approximately 20% of them non-productive. To decide whether each TCR beta V gene segment behaved as functional or pseudogenic, an earlier analysis of 587 of the donors relied on high-throughput TCR beta sequencing. Using immunosequencing, the study profiled T cell repertoires from 640 or so subjects and related those repertoires to cytomegalovirus serostatus. Typing coverage varied by locus: roughly 620-640 donors for A, B, C, DRB1 and DQB1; some 520 for DQA1; about 570 for DPA1; roughly 450 for DPB1. Of the 300 to 500 genotyped donors, 70% to 90% were placed in the genetic ancestry cluster associated with self-reported Caucasian donors. Class I and class II HLA loci were covered by the typing at four-digit resolution. A later genetic analysis took genome-wide SNP genotypes for about three fifths of the 666 donors and used that subset as a discovery cohort. What the study reported, not specific to this receptor: A later analysis found that most CMV-associated TCR beta chains appeared HLA-restricted, with HLA associations seemingly driven largely by CMV exposure. In a later analysis, TCR association rates were found to vary across HLA loci, with the most associated TCRs seen for DRB1 alleles and the fewest for HLA-C alleles. In the study, 164 TCR beta chains were listed as associated with cytomegalovirus. The authors suggested that the approach could potentially be generalized to other disease states and immunological phenotypes. According to a later genetic analysis, donors in an Asian-associated ancestry cluster had fewer N-insertions in productive TCRs than the roughly 660-donor mean. Specific HLA alleles were associated with around 18,000 TCR beta sequences at a false discovery rate of 0.05 in a later analysis. The classifier was reported to diagnose cytomegalovirus status with high specificity and sensitivity in both the original cohort and the validation cohort. Because counts were too low, some 17 rarely observed V segments, including chromosome 9 orphons, were left out of the earlier analysis of about 620 of the donors. In vitro tests confirmed that three of the cytomegalovirus-associated TCR beta chains recognize cytomegalovirus antigens. Across donors, most TCR sequences were observed very rarely, whereas some public TCRs were present in many individuals. Because HLA typing was missing for some donors at each locus, association tests included only the typed subset. A later analysis found that HLA-associated TCR beta chains were more clonally expanded and had lower generation probabilities than equally common non-associated chains. A cluster of highly shared sequence variants was judged likely to be a technical artifact of the sequencing pipeline. Some IMGT-functional V segments, including TRBV6-2 and TRBV6-3, could not be distinguished by the 87-base-pair reads and were therefore excluded. An earlier analysis of around 600 of the donors showed that most TCR beta V segments appeared in productive rearrangements either about 90% or about 30% of the time, which broadly matched IMGT annotations. Linkage disequilibrium might explain the correlated functional status among segregating V segments, but an unknown experimental factor could not be excluded. A further reported finding was that TCR beta sequences accurately predicted the HLA-A and HLA-B alleles for most subjects in the first cohort. The cohort was sequenced for TCR beta chains only, and without alpha or paired-chain data the features that could be detected were limited. Assigning TCR associations to individual alleles was difficult when HLA alleles, especially DR and DQ, strongly co-occurred. The only immune exposure information available for the cohort was CMV serostatus. Sequencing depth was assumed to be roughly uniform across donors in the presence/absence analyses, though that assumption may not hold. In a later genetic analysis, a missense DCLRE1C variant was associated with V-gene and J-gene trimming of TCR beta chains, and the association was replicated in an independent cohort. Several of the top co-occurrence clusters appeared to be linked to parvovirus B19, influenza, CMV and Epstein-Barr virus, according to a later analysis.

Notes on this clone: Its antigen is still unknown. The record has no base qualities; no much larger clone is one base away.

Via the germline V gene, CDR1 is MNHEY and CDR2 SVGAGI. Trimming costs V 7 bases and J 7 bases, and their ends lie 11 bases apart. The CDR3 sequence holds 12 residues, the cysteine and phenylalanine included. The kept DNA is CDR3 alone, 36 bases in frame from the first base. Library preparation was by the immunoSEQ multiplex PCR assay. The multiplex PCR relied on a mix of 60 forward primers for TCR Vbeta segments and 13 reverse primers for TCR Jbeta segments. The CDR3 region of rearranged TCR beta genes was amplified from genomic DNA by a multiplex PCR assay. Amplified TCR beta libraries were sequenced as 87-base-pair reads on the Illumina HiSeq System. The study's own analysis went as follows. Across the 500 to 700 repertoires, a later analysis counted approximately 83 million unique TCR beta chains, roughly 11 million of which were shared by at least two donors. To remove PCR and sequencing errors, raw reads were error-corrected and collapsed into unique sequences using a nearest-neighbor algorithm that merged closely related sequences. V, D and J gene segments were assigned by aligning CDR3 sequences to IMGT reference sequences. For a sequence to be retained, at least a six-nucleotide match to both a V gene segment and a J gene segment was required. Rearrangements were called productive when the CDR3 lacked stop codons and stayed in frame with V and J; all others were non-productive. Following IMGT convention, CDR3 was defined as the stretch from the second conserved V-encoded cysteine up to the conserved J-encoded phenylalanine. In an earlier analysis of around 600 of the donors, sequences lacking an unambiguous match to a single V gene segment were excluded. An earlier analysis of fewer than 750 of the donors called V segments functional above 56.7% productive rearrangements and segregating when the between-donor standard deviation exceeded 5%. A statistical classification framework was developed to diagnose cytomegalovirus status using the catalog of TCR beta chain sequences. In a later analysis, V and J genes were assigned by comparing TCR nucleotide sequences against IMGT/GENE-DB human TR gene sequences. Using the TCRdist pipeline, a later analysis assigned CDR3 sequences along with most-parsimonious VDJ recombination scenarios. A later analysis defined each TCR beta chain by its CDR3 amino acid sequence plus V-gene family, and excluded reads lacking a unique V-gene family. A later analysis removed nearly 600 highly shared, low-generation-probability nucleotide sequences to deal with suspected cross-contamination and a sequencing artifact. In a later analysis, a clonal expansion index for each public chain was calculated from normalized within-repertoire ranks of inferred template counts. Generation probabilities in a later analysis came from a VDJ recombination model fitted to out-of-frame rearrangements, and those results were checked against IGoR. A later analysis scored TCR-TCR, TCR-HLA and TCR-CMV co-occurrence with hypergeometric tests, applying a repertoire-size bias correction to TCR pairs. In a later analysis, false discovery rates were estimated by permuting HLA or CMV assignments 20 times. A later analysis grouped co-occurring TCRs with DBSCAN, adding TCRdist sequence similarity when clustering within HLA-allele-positive subsets. Repertoires with fewer than 30,000 or more than 120,000 public chains, plus five repertoires with anomalous nucleotide sharing, were excluded from co-occurrence clustering. The table comes from immuneACCESS by way of TCRdb, which keeps in-frame sequences with V and J called. Part of the clones is missing from these tables; in studies checked, under half for an unresolved V gene and the rest for unknown reasons. The V and J calls and clone size come from that table; D and trimming were worked out from the DNA. This sample holds roughly 190,000 clones; approximately 65% were observed only once. The ten largest clones represent less than 3% of the sample.

In total, roughly 710 healthy bone marrow donors made up the cohort. All cohort members were sampled while nominally healthy, although unrecorded immune exposures were likely present. The donor tested CMV seronegative and was one of the 352 seronegative cohort members. A peripheral blood sample was provided by each donor, and peripheral blood mononuclear cells were used for TCR beta sequencing. The Qiagen DNeasy Blood Extraction Kit was used to extract genomic DNA from the blood cell samples. This sequence originates from a man in his forties in good health and CMV-seronegative. What was sequenced was PBMCs. The rearrangement joined TRBV6-5 to TRBJ2-1; perhaps TRBD2 is the D gene, with 7 bases matching. The CDR3 protein sequence reads: CASKGGGNEQFF. The nucleotides read TGTGCCAGCAAGGGGGGAGGGAATGAGCAGTTCTTC.